This T cell receptor beta chain was profiled in a study of CXCR3-negative and CXCR3-positive naive CD8 T cells. The study's findings and limits: Cryopreserved PBMCs had partly decreased CXCR3 expression; fresh PBMCs were used in most assays.

Germline-derived CDR1 and CDR2 are MDHEN and SYDVKM. This CDR3 contains 14 residues. In the case of this clonotype: Its target is not known.

With UMI labels, 5' RACE was used to prepare the TRB cDNA libraries. TCRdb derives one entry per CDR3 protein from the 5' RACE reads, leaving out DNA. In total, the table holds 45,000 to 70,000 distinct CDR3 sequences. This TCR was sampled from a human donor in good health. Some clones in this sample may be carry-over from other donors' samples. Sequencing was carried out using memory CD8+ T cells from blood. This chain links TRBV28 with TRBJ1-2; lacking DNA, the TRBD1 call made by TCRdb goes unchecked. CDR3 sequence reads: CASKKRQPNYGYTF.